Listed here are 16 T cell receptor beta chains from one sample, sequenced in a study of blood T cell repertoires in COVID-19. Sequencing was performed with immunoSEQ multiplex PCR; in TCRdb, only in-frame clones are kept and a portion is missing. The data contain 190,000 or so clones, about 89% of them singletons. The source material was PBMCs or T cells enriched from blood (not recorded which). The receptors here all came from a woman aged 18 to 35 who had recovered from COVID-19.

V gene TRBV28 combines with J gene TRBJ1-1; no reliable D call. This CDR3 is built from 11 residues. Per the germline V gene, CDR1 is MDHEN and CDR2 is SYDVKM. V was trimmed by 6 bases and J by 3 bases, leaving 5 bases between them. The CDR3 spells CASRSYTEAFF. The CDR3 DNA follows: TGTGCCAGCAGATCGTACACTGAAGCTTTCTTT. The full variable domain, in which reference TRBV28 and TRBJ1-1 provide the parts outside the CDR3, is DVKVTQSSRYLVKRTGEKVFLECVQDMDHENMFWYRQDPGLGLRLIYFSYDVKMKEKGDIPEGYSVSREKKERFSLILESASTNQTSMYLCASRSYTEAFFGQGTRLTVV.

The chain joins TRBV10-3 to TRBJ1-5; a possible D gene is TRBD1 (6 bases). Deletions cut 5 bases from V and 2 bases from J, with 19 bases between. The CDR3 has 17 amino acids. Germline values: CDR1 ENHRY, CDR2 SYGVKD. The CDR3 protein is CAISITGTSTGNQPQHF. In DNA, the CDR3 is TGTGCCATCAGTATTACCGGGACATCGACGGGCAATCAGCCCCAGCATTTT.

V is TRBV13 and J is TRBJ1-4, with D unresolved. Germline lookup yields CDR1 PRHDT and CDR2 FYEKMQ (reference sequence). V dropped 0 bases and J dropped 4 bases, with 6 bases sitting between them. The CDR3 consists of 14 residues. DNA for the CDR3: TGTGCCAGCAGCTTAGGGACGGGTAATGAAAAACTGTTTTTT. Amino acids: CASSLGTGNEKLFF.

The chain recombines TRBV9 with TRBJ2-7; D is unresolved. This CDR3 is 13 amino acids long. CDR1 SGDLS and CDR2 YYNGEE come from the germline V gene. V lost 1 base and J 3 bases, leaving 8 bases between the germline ends. The CDR3, as DNA: TGTGCCAGCAGCGTAAATGAACACTACGAGCAGTACTTC. Translating it yields CASSVNEHYEQYF.

The chain employs TRBV9 and TRBJ2-1; D uncertain. Looked up from germline, CDR1 is SGDLS and CDR2 is YYNGEE. Trimming removed 4 bases from V and 6 bases from J, with 8 bases in between. The length of the CDR3 is 12 residues. This CDR3 is CASSSGPNEQFF. The DNA of the CDR3 is TGTGCCAGCAGCTCAGGCCCCAATGAGCAGTTCTTC.

This sequence joins TRBV2 and TRBJ2-2; D remains unclear. The V end was cut by 8 bases, the J end by 1 base, with 11 bases between. The CDR3 contains 14 residues. Germline V gene data show CDR1 as SNHLY and CDR2 as FYNNEI. The CDR3 protein is CASLLEMNTGELFF. Here the CDR3 DNA reads TGTGCCAGCCTGCTAGAGATGAACACCGGGGAGCTGTTTTTT.

V gene TRBV5-1 combines with J gene TRBJ2-3, with 7 bases aligning to TRBD2. Germline V gene sequence: CDR1 SGHRS, CDR2 YFSETQ. The V segment lost 4 bases and the J segment 1 base; nucleotides outside the gene matches: 9. The CDR3 consists of 16 residues. CDR3 sequence reads: CASSPLSGRRTDTQYF. The CDR3 DNA is TGCGCCAGCAGCCCCCTTAGCGGGCGGCGCACAGATACGCAGTATTTT.

This sequence joins TRBV2 and TRBJ2-7; 7 bases are a match to TRBD1. CDR3 length equals 17 residues. The J segment lost 1 base and the V segment lost 4 bases, leaving 13 bases of the junction unmatched. Germline assignment: CDR1 SNHLY and CDR2 FYNNEI. CDR3 DNA: TGTGCCAGCAGTGCACCGACAGGGTCCCTTTTTTCCTACGAGCAGTACTTC. Its translation: CASSAPTGSLFSYEQYF. Full variable domain (outside the CDR3, taken from reference TRBV2 and TRBJ2-7): EPEVTQTPSHQVTQMGQEVILRCVPISNHLYFYWYRQILGQKVEFLVSFYNNEISEKSEIFDDQFSVERPDGSNFTLKIRSTKLEDSAMYFCASSAPTGSLFSYEQYFGPGTRLTVT.

The rearrangement links TRBV19 to TRBJ2-5; TRBD2 aligns across 10 bases. Germline V lookup: CDR1 LNHDA, CDR2 SQIVND (reference sequence). The CDR3 contains 17 residues. V lost 1 base to trimming and J lost 4 bases; unmatched junction nucleotides: 9. The DNA of the CDR3 is TGTGCCAGTAGTATAGTACTAGCGGGGAGGTACGGAGAGACCCAGTACTTC. It codes for CASSIVLAGRYGETQYF.

The chain has TRBV19 and TRBJ1-5; 8 bases fit TRBD1. CDR1 and CDR2 (germline): LNHDA, SQIVND (reference sequence). V was pared by 3 bases and J by 7 bases, with 5 bases of the junction left unmatched. CDR3 length: 14 amino acids. The DNA for the CDR3 is TGTGCCAGTAGTATCCGGACAGGGACACAGCCCCAGCATTTT. Protein product: CASSIRTGTQPQHF.

The chain combines TRBV27 with TRBJ2-2, with a weak D call TRBD2 (5 bases). Looked up from germline, CDR1 is MNHEY and CDR2 is SMNVEV (reference sequence). The V gene lost 3 bases and the J gene lost 4 bases, with 9 bases spanning the gap. The CDR3 totals 14 residues. CDR3 DNA: TGTGCCAGCAGTTTCCGGGGTCGCACCGGGGAGCTGTTTTTT. It codes for CASSFRGRTGELFF.

The V and J genes are TRBV30 and TRBJ1-3, with D tentatively TRBD1 (6 bases). V lost 1 base, J lost 0 bases, and 16 bases lay in between. CDR1 is GTSNPN, CDR2 SVGIG, per germline (reference sequence). This CDR3 has 17 amino acids. CDR3 in DNA: TGTGCCTGGAGTGGGGGGCAGGGCCTCACCTCTGGAAACACCATATATTTT. Encoded protein: CAWSGGQGLTSGNTIYF. Based on the CDR3 plus reference TRBV30 and TRBJ1-3, the full variable domain is SQTIHQWPATLVQPVGSPLSLECTVEGTSNPNLYWYRQAAGRGLQLLFYSVGIGQISSEVPQNLSASRPQDRQFILSSKKLLLSDSGFYLCAWSGGQGLTSGNTIYFGEGSWLTVV.

A few counts support this clone. The chain uses TRBV11-2 and TRBJ1-6; the D gene is possibly TRBD1 (5 bases). The CDR3 covers 17 residues. The V end lost 5 bases, the J end lost 8 bases, and 22 bases lay between the germline ends. CDR1 and CDR2 (germline): SGHAT, FQNNGV. The CDR3 bases are TGTGCCAGCAGCCCGTCGGGGGAGAGGGGATGGGATTCACCCCTCCACTTT. The encoded protein is CASSPSGERGWDSPLHF.

This sequence joins TRBV5-4 and TRBJ1-1; 9 nucleotides line up with TRBD1. This CDR3 is 16 amino acids long. Unmatched junction bases numbered 8, after V lost 4 bases and J lost 1 base. Germline CDR1 SGHNT, CDR2 YYREEE (reference sequence). CDR3 sequence: CASSPNPGQGNTEAFF. DNA for the CDR3: TGTGCCAGCAGCCCTAATCCGGGACAGGGGAACACTGAAGCTTTCTTT.

This chain uses TRBV5-6 with TRBJ1-2; D is perhaps TRBD1 (6 bases). Deletions cut 4 bases from V and 4 bases from J, with 20 bases between. Germline CDR1 is SGHDT and CDR2 is YYEEEE. The CDR3 has 16 amino acids. CDR3 nucleotide sequence: TGTGCCAGCAGCCTCCCCGGACAGAGCCTATTCTATGGCTACACCTTC. It translates to CASSLPGQSLFYGYTF.

V is TRBV28 and J is TRBJ1-2; tentative D call: TRBD1 (6 bases). Trimming pared 4 bases from V and 8 bases from J, leaving 14 bases between. The CDR3 has 13 amino acids. The germline V gene encodes CDR1 MDHEN and CDR2 SYDVKM. The CDR3 spells CASSSPGQRGYTF. For the CDR3, the DNA is TGTGCCAGCAGTTCGCCGGGACAAAGGGGCTACACCTTC.